Listed below are T cell receptor beta chains from one sample, sequenced in a study of Graves' ophthalmopathy and Graves' hyperthyroidism. TCRdb re-called the multiplex PCR reads with MiXCR, one entry per CDR3 protein. This table holds some 160,000 distinct CDR3 sequences, approximately 40% found once. The sequenced sample consisted of peripheral blood. The origin of the receptors is a man younger than 40 with Graves' ophthalmopathy. The CDR3 runs from the conserved cysteine through the conserved F or W. A D gene is named only where the DNA matches it firmly. Not all rows give a size; the values are once, few, many and, for expanded clones, a class.

j_call: TRBJ1-2
v_call: TRBV7-3
d_call: -
clone_size: -
cdr3_nt: TGTGCCAGCAGCGTGGACAAGGGTGGCTACACCTTC
cdr3_aa: CASSVDKGGYTF

j_call: TRBJ2-5
v_call: TRBV20-1
d_call: -
clone_size: few
cdr3_nt: TGCGGGACGGTAGGAGCGGGTAAAGAGACCCAGTACTTC
cdr3_aa: CGTVGAGKETQYF

j_call: TRBJ2-7
v_call: TRBV6-2/TRBV6-3
d_call: -
clone_size: many
cdr3_nt: TGTGCCAGCACCTTACTGGGGAACTACGAGCAGTACTTC
cdr3_aa: CASTLLGNYEQYF

j_call: TRBJ1-1
v_call: TRBV6-1
d_call: -
clone_size: -
cdr3_nt: TGTGCCAGCAACCGGACACCCTACACTGAAGCTTTCTTT
cdr3_aa: CASNRTPYTEAFF

j_call: TRBJ2-7
v_call: TRBV20-1
d_call: TRBD1
clone_size: few
cdr3_nt: TGCAGTGCTAGAACCTCCGGGACAGGGACCTACGAGCAGTACTTC
cdr3_aa: CSARTSGTGTYEQYF

j_call: TRBJ2-5
v_call: TRBV27
d_call: -
clone_size: once
cdr3_nt: TGTGCCAGCAGTTTATCCCTTCGCCAAGAGACCCAGTACTTC
cdr3_aa: CASSLSLRQETQYF

j_call: TRBJ1-1
v_call: TRBV10-3
d_call: -
clone_size: -
cdr3_nt: TGTGCCACCGCTTATCTACGGAGTGTCGACACTGAAGCTTTCTTT
cdr3_aa: CATAYLRSVDTEAFF

j_call: TRBJ1-1
v_call: TRBV6-1
d_call: -
clone_size: -
cdr3_nt: TGTGCCAGCAGTGGGGAATCAAAGAAGACTGAAGCTTTCTTT
cdr3_aa: CASSGESKKTEAFF

j_call: TRBJ1-6
v_call: TRBV5-1
d_call: -
clone_size: -
cdr3_nt: TGCGCCAGCAGCTTCAACCTGGATTCACCCCTCCACTTT
cdr3_aa: CASSFNLDSPLHF

j_call: TRBJ1-2
v_call: TRBV6-1
d_call: TRBD1
clone_size: once
cdr3_nt: TGTGCCAGCAGTGGCAGGACAGGGGGGATCGATGGCTACACCTTC
cdr3_aa: CASSGRTGGIDGYTF

j_call: TRBJ2-5
v_call: TRBV6-2/TRBV6-3
d_call: -
clone_size: many
cdr3_nt: TGTGCCAGCAGTTCCCACGGGGGCGCGGAGACCCAGTACTTC
cdr3_aa: CASSSHGGAETQYF

j_call: TRBJ2-5
v_call: TRBV28
d_call: -
clone_size: -
cdr3_nt: TGTGCCAGCAGTTTCGGGTCACCGGGGGAGACCCAGTACTTC
cdr3_aa: CASSFGSPGETQYF

j_call: TRBJ1-2
v_call: TRBV12-3/TRBV12-4
d_call: -
clone_size: -
cdr3_nt: TGTGCCAGCAGTTTATCCAGGGTTCATGGCTACACCTTC
cdr3_aa: CASSLSRVHGYTF

j_call: TRBJ2-5
v_call: TRBV6-2/TRBV6-3
d_call: -
clone_size: many
cdr3_nt: TGTGCCAGCAGTTACTCGTGGCGGGAGACCCAGTACTTC
cdr3_aa: CASSYSWRETQYF

j_call: TRBJ1-3
v_call: TRBV6-2/TRBV6-3
d_call: -
clone_size: -
cdr3_nt: TGTGCCAGCAGCAACGGACGGAACTCTGGAAACACCATATATTTT
cdr3_aa: CASSNGRNSGNTIYF

j_call: TRBJ1-5
v_call: TRBV27
d_call: -
clone_size: many
cdr3_nt: TGTGCCAGCAGTTTGACAGGACCGAGCAATCAGCCCCAGCATTTT
cdr3_aa: CASSLTGPSNQPQHF

j_call: TRBJ2-7
v_call: TRBV24-1
d_call: -
clone_size: many
cdr3_nt: TGTGCCACCAGGGACTCATTGGGGGAGCAGTACTTC
cdr3_aa: CATRDSLGEQYF

j_call: TRBJ2-5
v_call: TRBV6-1
d_call: -
clone_size: -
cdr3_nt: TGTGCCAGCAAGGGACGACTAGGGACGATGGAGACCCAGTACTTC
cdr3_aa: CASKGRLGTMETQYF

j_call: TRBJ1-5
v_call: TRBV19
d_call: -
clone_size: many
cdr3_nt: TGTGCCAGTACCAATGGGGCAGAATCCCATCAGCCCCAGCATTTT
cdr3_aa: CASTNGAESHQPQHF

j_call: TRBJ1-1
v_call: TRBV27
d_call: -
clone_size: many
cdr3_nt: TGTGCCAGCAAGCGGACCGGGAACACTGAAGCTTTCTTT
cdr3_aa: CASKRTGNTEAFF

j_call: TRBJ2-2
v_call: TRBV12-3/TRBV12-4
d_call: -
clone_size: many
cdr3_nt: TGTGCCAGCAGTCTCCAACACACCAGGGAGCTGTTTTTT
cdr3_aa: CASSLQHTRELFF

j_call: TRBJ2-7
v_call: TRBV7-2
d_call: TRBD2
clone_size: once
cdr3_nt: TGTGCCAGCAGCTCCTCTAGCGGGGGCTCCTACGAGCAGTACTTC
cdr3_aa: CASSSSSGGSYEQYF

j_call: TRBJ1-2
v_call: TRBV4-2
d_call: TRBD1
clone_size: many
cdr3_nt: TGTGCCAGCAGCCAAGAGGGACAGCCTTATGGCTACACCTTC
cdr3_aa: CASSQEGQPYGYTF

j_call: TRBJ2-7
v_call: TRBV11-1
d_call: TRBD2
clone_size: many
cdr3_nt: TGTGCCAGCAGTCGCAGCGGGAGCTCCTACGAGCAGTACTTC
cdr3_aa: CASSRSGSSYEQYF

j_call: TRBJ2-7
v_call: TRBV10-3
d_call: -
clone_size: -
cdr3_nt: TGTGCCACCACATCAATCCTGGGCTACGAGCAGTACTTC
cdr3_aa: CATTSILGYEQYF

j_call: TRBJ2-5
v_call: TRBV6-1
d_call: -
clone_size: once
cdr3_nt: TGTGCCAGCAGTCCAGGGGTTTGGGAGACCCAGTACTTC
cdr3_aa: CASSPGVWETQYF

j_call: TRBJ2-7
v_call: TRBV6-2/TRBV6-3
d_call: -
clone_size: many
cdr3_nt: TGTGCCAGCAGGCGTGGAAACGAGCAGTACTTC
cdr3_aa: CASRRGNEQYF

j_call: TRBJ1-5
v_call: TRBV2
d_call: TRBD1
clone_size: once
cdr3_nt: TGTGCCAGCAGTTTTAACAGGGGCCAGCCCCAGCATTTT
cdr3_aa: CASSFNRGQPQHF

j_call: TRBJ1-2
v_call: TRBV27
d_call: TRBD1
clone_size: -
cdr3_nt: TGTGCCAGCAGTTTATTGACAGGGGAGGGATTCCCTTATGGCTACACCTTC
cdr3_aa: CASSLLTGEGFPYGYTF

j_call: TRBJ1-5
v_call: TRBV28
d_call: -
clone_size: many
cdr3_nt: TGTGCCAGCAGTACCAGGAGGGGCAATCAGCCCCAGCATTTT
cdr3_aa: CASSTRRGNQPQHF

j_call: TRBJ2-7
v_call: TRBV28
d_call: TRBD1
clone_size: many
cdr3_nt: TGTGCCAGCAGTTTATGGCGTGTCCCGGGATGGGGGACAGGGTCTAACGAGCAGTACTTC
cdr3_aa: CASSLWRVPGWGTGSNEQYF

j_call: TRBJ2-7
v_call: TRBV15
d_call: TRBD1
clone_size: many
cdr3_nt: TGTGCCACCAGCGGGGAATCGACAGGGAACCCCTACGAGCAGTACTTC
cdr3_aa: CATSGESTGNPYEQYF

j_call: TRBJ2-2
v_call: TRBV6-5
d_call: -
clone_size: -
cdr3_nt: TGTGCCAGCAGTTACTCCGGACAGTCCGGCGGGGAGCTGTTTTTT
cdr3_aa: CASSYSGQSGGELFF

j_call: TRBJ2-5
v_call: TRBV20-1
d_call: TRBD2
clone_size: many
cdr3_nt: TGCAGTGCTAGAGGGACTAGCGGCCAAGAGACCCAGTACTTC
cdr3_aa: CSARGTSGQETQYF

j_call: TRBJ2-7
v_call: TRBV20-1
d_call: TRBD1
clone_size: many
cdr3_nt: TGCAGTGCTTTCGTGCCCGACAGGGGGCTCATCGAGCAGTACTTC
cdr3_aa: CSAFVPDRGLIEQYF

j_call: TRBJ2-7
v_call: TRBV12-5
d_call: -
clone_size: -
cdr3_nt: TGTGCTAGTGCGTGGGGCGGACCCTACGAGCAGTACTTC
cdr3_aa: CASAWGGPYEQYF

j_call: TRBJ2-7
v_call: TRBV20-1
d_call: -
clone_size: many
cdr3_nt: TGCAGTGCTGAAAGGGGAACATACGAGCAGTACTTC
cdr3_aa: CSAERGTYEQYF

j_call: TRBJ2-7
v_call: TRBV6-1
d_call: -
clone_size: -
cdr3_nt: TGTGCCAGCAGTGAAACAAGAGTCGAGCAGTACTTC
cdr3_aa: CASSETRVEQYF

j_call: TRBJ2-5
v_call: TRBV24-1
d_call: -
clone_size: few
cdr3_nt: TGTGCCACCAGTGGCCCAGGCCAAGAGACCCAGTACTTC
cdr3_aa: CATSGPGQETQYF

j_call: TRBJ1-2
v_call: TRBV20-1
d_call: -
clone_size: many
cdr3_nt: TGCAGTGCTACCGGCGCCCCACACGCCGGCTACACCTTC
cdr3_aa: CSATGAPHAGYTF

j_call: TRBJ2-5
v_call: TRBV24-1
d_call: -
clone_size: many
cdr3_nt: TGTGCCACCAGTGACCCGAGGGACTACCAAGAGACCCAGTACTTC
cdr3_aa: CATSDPRDYQETQYF

j_call: TRBJ1-5
v_call: TRBV20-1
d_call: -
clone_size: many
cdr3_nt: TGCAGTGCTAGACGCGGGGCGCGTCAGCCCCAGCATTTT
cdr3_aa: CSARRGARQPQHF

j_call: TRBJ2-7
v_call: TRBV6-5
d_call: -
clone_size: many
cdr3_nt: TGTGCCAGCAGTTACCGCCGAGGAGACTGGACCTACGAGCAGTACTTC
cdr3_aa: CASSYRRGDWTYEQYF

j_call: TRBJ1-2
v_call: TRBV7-8
d_call: -
clone_size: many
cdr3_nt: TGTGCCAGCAGCTCCCCCCCGGGGCCCAGCTATGGCTACACCTTC
cdr3_aa: CASSSPPGPSYGYTF

j_call: TRBJ1-2
v_call: TRBV28
d_call: TRBD1
clone_size: -
cdr3_nt: TGTGCCAGCGGTCAACAGGGGGCCTATGGCTACACCTTC
cdr3_aa: CASGQQGAYGYTF

j_call: TRBJ2-2
v_call: TRBV12-3/TRBV12-4
d_call: -
clone_size: -
cdr3_nt: TGTGCCAGCACCCTGGGGGGGGGCTCCGGGGAGCTGTTTTTT
cdr3_aa: CASTLGGGSGELFF

j_call: TRBJ2-7
v_call: TRBV7-2
d_call: -
clone_size: -
cdr3_nt: TGTGCCAGCAGCTTAGTTGGTAGTTACTACGAGCAGTACTTC
cdr3_aa: CASSLVGSYYEQYF

j_call: TRBJ1-2
v_call: TRBV2
d_call: TRBD1
clone_size: -
cdr3_nt: TGTGCCAGCAGTGATAAGACAGGGGGTGGCTACACCTTC
cdr3_aa: CASSDKTGGGYTF

j_call: TRBJ1-1
v_call: TRBV28
d_call: -
clone_size: -
cdr3_nt: TGTGCCAGCAGTTTACGTCCCGCCGGGGCTGAAGCTTTCTTT
cdr3_aa: CASSLRPAGAEAFF

j_call: TRBJ1-6
v_call: TRBV6-2/TRBV6-3
d_call: -
clone_size: once
cdr3_nt: TGTGCCAGCAGTTACTCGTTGTCCTATTCACCCCTCCACTTT
cdr3_aa: CASSYSLSYSPLHF

j_call: TRBJ2-7
v_call: TRBV10-3
d_call: -
clone_size: -
cdr3_nt: TGTGCCATCAGTGATGAGGGGGACCACGAGCAGTACTTC
cdr3_aa: CAISDEGDHEQYF

j_call: TRBJ1-5
v_call: TRBV20-1
d_call: -
clone_size: -
cdr3_nt: TGCAGTGCTAGCGCGGACAGTACGGGACAGCCCCAGCATTTT
cdr3_aa: CSASADSTGQPQHF

j_call: TRBJ1-6
v_call: TRBV12-3/TRBV12-4
d_call: -
clone_size: many
cdr3_nt: TGTGCCAGCAGTTTACGGGGGGGAAGTTCACCCCTCCACTTT
cdr3_aa: CASSLRGGSSPLHF

j_call: TRBJ2-5
v_call: TRBV7-9
d_call: -
clone_size: -
cdr3_nt: TGTGCCAGCAGTCAACTAGGTCCGGAGACCCAGTACTTC
cdr3_aa: CASSQLGPETQYF

j_call: TRBJ2-7
v_call: TRBV2
d_call: -
clone_size: many
cdr3_nt: TGTGCCAGCTCCGAAGGACCGGGTTACGAGCAGTACTTC
cdr3_aa: CASSEGPGYEQYF